These 19 T cell receptor beta chains share one sample of origin, sequenced in a study of cytomegalovirus exposure and HLA in healthy donors. Primers: 60 Vbeta forward and 13 Jbeta reverse. Measured with immunoSEQ multiplex PCR; TCRdb has only the in-frame clones, and not every one. The table includes 110,000 or so clones, 65% to 80% detected once. The sequencing input was PBMCs. These receptor sequences come from a woman aged 40 to 49 in good health and CMV-seropositive.

The CDR3 DNA reads TGTGCCACCGCCGACAGGGCCCCAGATACGCAGTATTTT. This translates into CATADRAPDTQYF. This chain links TRBV15 with TRBJ2-3, with 7 nucleotides matching TRBD1. CDR3 length: 13 residues. Looked up from germline, CDR1 is LNHNV and CDR2 is YYDKDF (reference sequence). The V and J ends lost 8 bases and 4 bases, in that order; junction bases with no gene match: 6.

This clone was seen a few times. The V call is TRBV5-6, the J call TRBJ2-7, with unresolved D. V was shortened by 0 bases and J by 10 bases, with 8 bases between the two germline ends. CDR1 is SGHDT and CDR2 is YYEEEE in the germline V gene. This CDR3 is built from 11 residues. CDR3 nucleotides: TGTGCCAGCAGCTTGGCCGAGCGACAGTACTTC. This gives the protein CASSLAERQYF.

The chain has TRBV27 and TRBJ2-5; 10 bases match TRBD2. Germline V gene data show CDR1 as MNHEY and CDR2 as SMNVEV (reference sequence). Trimming at V came to 8 bases and at J to 5 bases, leaving 8 bases not matched to a gene. The CDR3 covers 14 residues. CDR3 bases: TGTGCCAGCGGAGTTGGGACTAGCGCTGAGACCCAGTACTTC. It specifies CASGVGTSAETQYF.

The V gene is TRBV7-2, the J gene TRBJ2-1, with 7 bases lining up with TRBD1. Germline V CDR1 and CDR2: SGHTA, FQGNSA. Trimming took 1 base from V and 9 from J; bases not matched to a gene: 6. There are 14 residues in the CDR3. The CDR3 DNA is TGTGCCAGCAGCTTAGAGGGGGCGAAGGGTGAGCAGTTCTTC. This encodes CASSLEGAKGEQFF. The full variable domain, rest sourced from reference TRBV7-2 and TRBJ2-1, is GAGVSQSPSNKVTEKGKDVELRCDPISGHTALYWYRQSLGQGLEFLIYFQGNSAPDKSGLPSDRFSAERTGGSVSTLTIQRTQQEDSAVYLCASSLEGAKGEQFFGPGTRLTVL.

J is TRBJ2-7 and V is TRBV2; no definite D call. V was trimmed by 5 bases and J by 2 bases, leaving 13 bases between them. Germline V gene lookup returns CDR1 SNHLY and CDR2 FYNNEI. The CDR3 sequence is 14 residues long. The CDR3 nucleotides read TGTGCCAGCAGTATTAGAGATCAAACCTACGAGCAGTACTTC. Translating gives CASSIRDQTYEQYF.

This clone showed up many times. The V call is TRBV5-8, the J call TRBJ2-4; possibly TRBD2 for D (6 bases). V was trimmed by 2 bases and J by 8 bases, leaving 17 bases between them. CDR1 and CDR2 from the germline V gene are SGHTS and YDEGEE. The CDR3 covers 15 residues. CDR3 in amino acids: CASSFGSPSADIQYF. For the CDR3, the DNA is TGTGCCAGCAGCTTCGGCAGCCCTAGCGCGGACATTCAGTACTTC. Drawing the rest from reference TRBV5-8 and TRBJ2-4, the complete variable domain is EAGVTQSPTHLIKTRGQQATLRCSPISGHTSVYWYQQALGLGLQFLLWYDEGEERNRGNFPPRFSGRQFPNYSSELNVNALELEDSALYLCASSFGSPSADIQYFGAGTRLSVL.

The chain recombines TRBV4-3 with TRBJ1-1, with 11 bases identical to TRBD1. The germline V gene encodes CDR1 LGHNA and CDR2 YSLEER. The CDR3 totals 14 residues. Trimming at V came to 3 bases and at J to 10 bases, leaving 7 bases not matched to a gene. CDR3 in amino acids: CASSQGTGGNVAFF. The DNA for the CDR3 is TGCGCCAGCAGCCAGGGGACAGGGGGAAATGTAGCTTTCTTT.

This rearrangement joins TRBV6-5 to TRBJ2-7; maybe TRBD1 (5 bases). Per the germline V gene, CDR1 is MNHEY and CDR2 is SVGAGI. Trimming shortened V by 6 bases and J by 3 bases, and 18 bases separated the two germline ends. The CDR3 spans 15 residues. CDR3 nucleotides: TGTGCCAGCAGCCTTGGTCAGGGCCTTGACTACGAGCAGTACTTC. It translates to CASSLGQGLDYEQYF.

The chain recombines TRBV12-5 with TRBJ2-2; the match to TRBD1 covers 8 bases. This CDR3 contains 15 residues. The V gene's germline CDR1 is LGHNT and CDR2 FRNRAP. Germline trimming cut 5 bases from V and 4 bases from J; bases unmatched to any gene: 6. The CDR3 nucleotides are TGTGCTAGTGGTCACTGGGACAGGAGCACCGGGGAGCTGTTTTTT. This sequence encodes CASGHWDRSTGELFF.

The chain recombines TRBV29-1 with TRBJ2-5; 8 nucleotides align to TRBD2. From germline, CDR1 is SQVTM and CDR2 ANQGSEA. The V and J ends lost 6 bases and 4 bases, in that order; junction bases with no gene match: 1. The CDR3 runs to 11 residues. The chain's CDR3 is CSVGLGETQYF. CDR3 nucleotide sequence: TGCAGCGTGGGACTAGGAGAGACCCAGTACTTC.

This clone came up once. The rearrangement uses TRBV19 and TRBJ2-2, with 13 bases aligning to TRBD2. Germline V lookup: CDR1 LNHDA, CDR2 SQIVND (reference sequence). The CDR3 runs 14 residues. CDR3 loop: CATGLAGVGGELFF. CDR3 nucleotide sequence: TGTGCTACAGGACTAGCGGGAGTTGGCGGGGAGCTGTTTTTT.

The chain recombines TRBV28 with TRBJ1-2; D gene uncertain. V dropped 3 bases and J dropped 1 base, with 3 bases sitting between them. The CDR3 has 12 amino acids. In germline, CDR1 is MDHEN, CDR2 SYDVKM. The CDR3 sequence: CASSFRNYGYTF. The CDR3 DNA reads TGTGCCAGCAGTTTCCGTAACTATGGCTACACCTTC.

CDR3 nucleotide sequence: TGTGCCAGCAGACCCCAGCGGGGGGGCCCCAATGAGCAGTTCTTC. Its translation: CASRPQRGGPNEQFF. The rearrangement links TRBV2 to TRBJ2-1, with TRBD2 matching 10 bases. CDR1 and CDR2 (germline): SNHLY, FYNNEI. V dropped 6 bases and J dropped 6; count of bases not matched to a gene: 8. The CDR3 is 15 residues long.

This chain joins TRBV6-6 and TRBJ1-2; 9 bases match TRBD1. This CDR3 has 13 amino acids. Germline values: CDR1 MNHNY, CDR2 SVGAGI (reference sequence). Trimming at V came to 8 bases and at J to 5 bases, leaving 6 bases not matched to a gene. CDR3 sequence reads: CASLSGQGYGYTF. The CDR3 bases are TGTGCCAGCCTCTCGGGACAGGGTTATGGCTACACCTTC.

This clone was seen a few times. The J gene is TRBJ2-1, the V gene TRBV4-1; 10 nucleotides agree with TRBD2. This CDR3 contains 17 residues. Trimming at V came to 5 bases and at J to 8 bases, leaving 15 bases not matched to a gene. The germline CDR1 and CDR2 sequences are MGHRA and YSYEKL. DNA for the CDR3: TGCGCCAGCAGCTCTCCCCAACTAGCGGGAAACTGGGATGAGCAGTTCTTC. Protein: CASSSPQLAGNWDEQFF.

The rearrangement uses TRBV9 and TRBJ1-5, with D perhaps TRBD1 (5 bases). CDR1 and CDR2 (germline): SGDLS, YYNGEE. V dropped 7 bases and J dropped 0 bases, with 11 bases sitting between them. CDR3 length: 14 residues. CDR3 sequence: CASSTGASNQPQHF. CDR3 coding DNA: TGTGCCAGCTCCACAGGCGCTAGCAATCAGCCCCAGCATTTT.

The chain has TRBV7-3 and TRBJ1-2; D is possibly TRBD1 (5 bases). The length of the CDR3 is 13 residues. Trimming took off 2 bases at V and 6 bases at J, with 10 bases between the two ends. Per the germline V gene, CDR1 is SGHTA and CDR2 is FQGTGA. The CDR3 sequence: CASSLLGRDGYTF. The CDR3 bases are TGTGCCAGCAGCTTACTGGGCAGGGATGGCTACACCTTC. Looking up the rest from reference TRBV7-3 and TRBJ1-2 gives the full variable domain: GAGVSQTPSNKVTEKGKYVELRCDPISGHTALYWYRQSLGQGPEFLIYFQGTGAADDSGLPNDRFFAVRPEGSVSTLKIQRTERGDSAVYLCASSLLGRDGYTFGSGTRLTVV.

The chain is built from TRBV9 and TRBJ2-6; 7 bases fit TRBD1. The CDR3 spans 18 residues. V was clipped by 3 bases and J by 1 base; unmatched bases: 10. The germline gives CDR1 SGDLS, CDR2 YYNGEE. CDR3 sequence: CASSATGARVSGANVLTF. The CDR3 DNA sequence: TGTGCCAGCAGCGCAACAGGGGCGAGGGTGTCTGGGGCCAACGTCCTGACTTTC.

The chain couples TRBV19 to TRBJ1-2, with 9 bases fitting TRBD1. V lost 3 bases, J lost 5 bases, and 4 bases stayed unmatched. The CDR3 is made up of 14 amino acids. The V gene's germline CDR1 is LNHDA and CDR2 SQIVND (reference sequence). The CDR3 nucleotides are TGTGCCAGTAGTATCGGGACAGGGACTTATGGCTACACCTTC. Its translation is CASSIGTGTYGYTF.